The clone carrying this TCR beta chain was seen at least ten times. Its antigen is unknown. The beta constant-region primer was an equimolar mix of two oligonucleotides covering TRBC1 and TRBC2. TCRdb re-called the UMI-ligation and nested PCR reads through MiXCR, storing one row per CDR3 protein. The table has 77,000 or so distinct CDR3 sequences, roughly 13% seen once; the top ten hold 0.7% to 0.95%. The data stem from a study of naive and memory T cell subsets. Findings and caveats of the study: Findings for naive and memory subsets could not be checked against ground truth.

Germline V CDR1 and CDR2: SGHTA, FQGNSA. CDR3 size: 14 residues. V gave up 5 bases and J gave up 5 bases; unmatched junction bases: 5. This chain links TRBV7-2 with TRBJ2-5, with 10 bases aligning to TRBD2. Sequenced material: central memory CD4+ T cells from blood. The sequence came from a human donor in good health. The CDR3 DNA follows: TGTGCCAGCAGCCCGACTAGCGGGTGGGAGACCCAGTACTTC. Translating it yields CASSPTSGWETQYF.